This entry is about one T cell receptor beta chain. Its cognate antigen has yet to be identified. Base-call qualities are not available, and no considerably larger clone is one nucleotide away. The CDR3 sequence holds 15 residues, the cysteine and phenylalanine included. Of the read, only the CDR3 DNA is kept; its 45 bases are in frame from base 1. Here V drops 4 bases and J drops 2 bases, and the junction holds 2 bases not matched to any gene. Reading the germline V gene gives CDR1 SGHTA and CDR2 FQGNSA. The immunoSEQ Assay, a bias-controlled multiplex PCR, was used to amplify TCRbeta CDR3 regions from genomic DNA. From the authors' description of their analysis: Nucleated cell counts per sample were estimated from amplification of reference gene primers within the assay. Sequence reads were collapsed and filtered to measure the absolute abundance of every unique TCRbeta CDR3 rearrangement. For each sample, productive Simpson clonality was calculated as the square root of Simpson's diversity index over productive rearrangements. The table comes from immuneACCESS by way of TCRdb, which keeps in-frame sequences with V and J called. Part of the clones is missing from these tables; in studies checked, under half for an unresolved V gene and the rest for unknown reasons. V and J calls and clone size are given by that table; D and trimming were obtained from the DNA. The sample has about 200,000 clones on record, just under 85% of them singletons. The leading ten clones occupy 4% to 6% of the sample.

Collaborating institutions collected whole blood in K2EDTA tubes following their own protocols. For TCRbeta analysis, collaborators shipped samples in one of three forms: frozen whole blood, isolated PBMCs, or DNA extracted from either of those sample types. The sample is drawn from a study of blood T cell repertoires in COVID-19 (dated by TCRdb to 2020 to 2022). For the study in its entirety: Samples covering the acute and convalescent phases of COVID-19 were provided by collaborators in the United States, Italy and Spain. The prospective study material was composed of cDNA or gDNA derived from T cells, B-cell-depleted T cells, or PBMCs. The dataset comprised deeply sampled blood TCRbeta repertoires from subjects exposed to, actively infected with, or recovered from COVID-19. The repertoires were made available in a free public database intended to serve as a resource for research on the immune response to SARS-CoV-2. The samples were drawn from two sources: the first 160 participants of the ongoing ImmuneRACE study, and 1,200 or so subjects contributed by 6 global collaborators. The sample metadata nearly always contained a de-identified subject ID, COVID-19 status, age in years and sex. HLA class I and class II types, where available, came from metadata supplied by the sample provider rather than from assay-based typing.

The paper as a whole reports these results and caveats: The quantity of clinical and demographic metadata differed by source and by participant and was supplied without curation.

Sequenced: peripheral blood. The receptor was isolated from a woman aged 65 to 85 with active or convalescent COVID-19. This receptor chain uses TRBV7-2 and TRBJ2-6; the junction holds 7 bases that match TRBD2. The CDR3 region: CASSSGTTGANVLTF. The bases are TGTGCCAGCAGCTCTGGGACTACTGGGGCCAACGTCCTGACTTTC.